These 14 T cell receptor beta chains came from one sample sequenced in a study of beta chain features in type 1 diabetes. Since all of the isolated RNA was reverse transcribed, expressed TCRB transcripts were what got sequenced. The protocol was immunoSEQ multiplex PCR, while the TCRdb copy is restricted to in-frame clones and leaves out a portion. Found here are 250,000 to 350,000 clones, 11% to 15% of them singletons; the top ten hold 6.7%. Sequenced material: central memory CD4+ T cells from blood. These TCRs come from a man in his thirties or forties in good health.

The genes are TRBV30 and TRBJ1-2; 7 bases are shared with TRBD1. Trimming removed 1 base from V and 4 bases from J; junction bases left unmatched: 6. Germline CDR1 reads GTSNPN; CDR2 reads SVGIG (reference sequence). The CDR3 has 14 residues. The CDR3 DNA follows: TGTGCCTGGAGTGGGAACAGGGGTCTCTATGGCTACACCTTC. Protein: CAWSGNRGLYGYTF.

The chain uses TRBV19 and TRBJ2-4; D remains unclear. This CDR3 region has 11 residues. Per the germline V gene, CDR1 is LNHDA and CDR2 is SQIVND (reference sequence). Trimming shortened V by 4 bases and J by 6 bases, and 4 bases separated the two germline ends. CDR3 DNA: TGTGCCAGTAGTACAATAAACATTCAGTACTTC. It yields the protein CASSTINIQYF.

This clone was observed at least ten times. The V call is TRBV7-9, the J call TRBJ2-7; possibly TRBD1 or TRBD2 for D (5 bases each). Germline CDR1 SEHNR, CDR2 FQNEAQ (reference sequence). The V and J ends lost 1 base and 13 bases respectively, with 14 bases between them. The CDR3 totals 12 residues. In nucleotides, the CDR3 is TGTGCCAGCAGCTTAGATGTGGGGACCCCCTACTTC. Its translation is CASSLDVGTPYF.

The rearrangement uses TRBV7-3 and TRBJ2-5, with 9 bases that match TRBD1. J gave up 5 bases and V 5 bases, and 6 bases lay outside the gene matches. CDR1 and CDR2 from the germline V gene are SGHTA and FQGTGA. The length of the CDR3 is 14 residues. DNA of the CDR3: TGTGCCAGCAGCCCGGGACAGGGTATCGAGACCCAGTACTTC. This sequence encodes CASSPGQGIETQYF.

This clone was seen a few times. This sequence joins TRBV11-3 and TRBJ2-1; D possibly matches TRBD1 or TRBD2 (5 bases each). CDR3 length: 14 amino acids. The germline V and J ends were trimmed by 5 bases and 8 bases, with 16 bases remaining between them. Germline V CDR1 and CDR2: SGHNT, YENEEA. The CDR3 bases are TGTGCCAGCAGCACGGGGCCCTCTGGGGATGAGCAGTTCTTC. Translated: CASSTGPSGDEQFF.

CDR3 nucleotides: TGTGCCAGCAGTCCGGACAGGTACGAGCAGTACTTC. Protein: CASSPDRYEQYF. The chain carries TRBV6-5 and TRBJ2-5; 7 bases fit TRBD1. The J call is doubtful: the DNA matches TRBJ2-7 better. The CDR3 contains 12 residues. Germline values: CDR1 MNHEY, CDR2 SVGAGI.

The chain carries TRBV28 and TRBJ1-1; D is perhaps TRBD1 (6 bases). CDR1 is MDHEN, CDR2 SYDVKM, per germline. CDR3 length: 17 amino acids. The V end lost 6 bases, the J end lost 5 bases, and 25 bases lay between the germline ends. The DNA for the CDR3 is TGTGCCAGCAGGACGGGCAGGGGTCCGTCGCGACGGACTGAAGCTTTCTTT. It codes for CASRTGRGPSRRTEAFF.

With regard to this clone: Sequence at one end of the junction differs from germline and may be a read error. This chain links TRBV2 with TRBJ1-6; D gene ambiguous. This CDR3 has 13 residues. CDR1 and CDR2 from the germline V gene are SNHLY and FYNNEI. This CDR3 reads CASTPADKSPLHF. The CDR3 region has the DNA TGTGCCAGCACCCCGGCCGATAAGTCACCCCTCCACTTT.

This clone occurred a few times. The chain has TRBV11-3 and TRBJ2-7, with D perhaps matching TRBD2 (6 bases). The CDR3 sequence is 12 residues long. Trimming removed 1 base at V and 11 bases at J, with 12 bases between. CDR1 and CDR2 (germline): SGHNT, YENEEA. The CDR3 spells CASSLGAGKEYV. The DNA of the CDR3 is TGTGCCAGCAGCTTAGGGGCGGGAAAGGAGTACGTC.

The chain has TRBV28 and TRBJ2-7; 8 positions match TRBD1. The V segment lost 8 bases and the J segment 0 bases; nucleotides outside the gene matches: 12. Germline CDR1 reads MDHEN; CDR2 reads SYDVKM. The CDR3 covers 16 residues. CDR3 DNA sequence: TGTGCCAGCCAACCAACATCAGGGGGCGGCTCCTACGAGCAGTACGTC. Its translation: CASQPTSGGGSYEQYV.

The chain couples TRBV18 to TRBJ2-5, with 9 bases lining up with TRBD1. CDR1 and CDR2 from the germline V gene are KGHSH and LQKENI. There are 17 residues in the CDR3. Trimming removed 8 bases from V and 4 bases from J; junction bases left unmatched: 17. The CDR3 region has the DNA TGTGCCAGCAGCCAAGACGGCCACAGGGGGCTTGGAGAGACCCAGTACTTC. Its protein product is CASSQDGHRGLGETQYF.

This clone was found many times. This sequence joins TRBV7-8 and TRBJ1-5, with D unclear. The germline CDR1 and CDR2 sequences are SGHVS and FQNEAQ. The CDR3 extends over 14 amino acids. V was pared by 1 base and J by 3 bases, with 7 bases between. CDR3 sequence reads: CASSLGRNNQPQHF. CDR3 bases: TGTGCCAGCAGCTTAGGTCGGAACAATCAGCCCCAGCATTTT. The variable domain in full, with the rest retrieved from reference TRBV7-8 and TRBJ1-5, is GAGVSQSPRYKVAKRGQDVALRCDPISGHVSLFWYQQALGQGPEFLTYFQNEAQLDKSGLPSDRFFAERPEGSVSTLKIQRTQQEDSAVYLCASSLGRNNQPQHFGDGTRLSIL.

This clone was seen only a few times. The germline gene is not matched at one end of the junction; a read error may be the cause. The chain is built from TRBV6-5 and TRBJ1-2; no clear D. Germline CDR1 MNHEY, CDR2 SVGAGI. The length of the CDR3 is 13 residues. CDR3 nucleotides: TGTGCCATCAGTTTTCAGGCTGCGGGGGGCTACACCTTC. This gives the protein CAISFQAAGGYTF.

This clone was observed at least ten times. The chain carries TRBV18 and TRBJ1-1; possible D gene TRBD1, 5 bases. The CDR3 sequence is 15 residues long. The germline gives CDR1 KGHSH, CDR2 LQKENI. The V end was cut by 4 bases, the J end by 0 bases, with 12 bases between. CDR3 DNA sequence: TGTGCCAGCTCACTCAAGGGGAATTTGAACACTGAAGCTTTCTTT. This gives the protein CASSLKGNLNTEAFF.